This TCR beta chain was recorded in a study of shared clonotypes between healthy human individuals. This CDR3 comprises 16 residues. CDR1 and CDR2 (germline): SGHNT, YYREEE (reference sequence). The V gene end was trimmed by 4 bases and the J gene end by 5 bases; junction bases not matched to a gene: 13. In the case of this clone: Its antigen is not known.

At the deep level, the assay was run. In the sorted-subset replicate PCRs, 200 ng DNA, 29,000 or so T cell genomes, was used. TCRdb's table, derived via immunoSEQ multiplex PCR, lists solely in-frame clones and lacks some. The sample includes about 960,000 clones, 70% to 85% seen only once; the top ten take over 1.3%. Study-wide results and caveats: In contrast to clonotypes shared by all four donors, non-shared clonotypes had lower generation probabilities.

The sequenced material came from memory CD4+ T cells sorted from blood. Sample subset: CD45RA-negative fraction. V gene TRBV5-4 combines with J gene TRBJ2-7, with TRBD1 matching 9 bases. The receptor was isolated from a man in his late teens or twenties in good health. The CDR3 sequence: CASSKGSGQGSHEQYF. DNA of the CDR3: TGTGCCAGCAGCAAAGGATCAGGACAGGGGTCCCACGAGCAGTACTTC.